Below are 28 T cell receptor beta chains sequenced from a single sample in a study of blood T cell repertoires in COVID-19. Method: immunoSEQ multiplex PCR; TCRdb's copy keeps in-frame clones and lacks some. The sample includes roughly 200,000 clones, roughly nine tenths of them seen just once. Sequencing was carried out using PBMCs or T cells enriched from blood (not recorded which). The receptors derive from a woman aged 45-59 years in a cohort exposed to, infected with or recovered from COVID-19 (not recorded which).

There are a few counts of this clone. V is TRBV14 and J is TRBJ1-1; D may be TRBD1 (5 bases). V was trimmed by 3 bases and J by 6 bases, leaving 11 bases between them. This CDR3 has 13 amino acids. Germline V gene sequence: CDR1 SGHDN, CDR2 FVKESK. CDR3 bases: TGTGCCAGCAGCCAGTACGCCAGGGCTGAAGCTTTCTTT. It specifies CASSQYARAEAFF.

The CDR3, as DNA: TGTGCCAGCAGGCAGGCAACTAATGAAAAACTGTTTTTT. This sequence encodes CASRQATNEKLFF. The chain combines TRBV12-3 or TRBV12-4 with TRBJ1-4; D not resolved. The CDR3 extends over 13 amino acids. V was cut by 6 bases and J by 0 bases, with 5 bases left in between.

This chain uses TRBV12-3 or TRBV12-4 with TRBJ1-6; perhaps TRBD1 as D (5 bases). This CDR3 has 13 residues. The V end was cut by 7 bases, the J end by 7 bases, with 11 bases between. The CDR3 region is CASTLSGNSPLHF. DNA of the CDR3: TGTGCCAGCACCCTCTCAGGGAATTCACCCCTCCACTTT.

The chain combines TRBV4-3 with TRBJ1-4, with a possible D match to TRBD1 (5 bases). The CDR3 covers 15 residues. The V gene's germline CDR1 is LGHNA and CDR2 YSLEER. Trimming cost V 0 bases and J 7 bases, with 12 bases left between them. DNA for the CDR3: TGCGCCAGCAGCCAAGATCCCAGGGATGGTGAAAAACTGTTTTTT. As protein: CASSQDPRDGEKLFF.

The rearrangement joins TRBV5-1 to TRBJ1-2; no clear D gene. The CDR3 is made up of 14 amino acids. Germline assignment: CDR1 SGHRS and CDR2 YFSETQ. With 0 bases removed from V and 5 bases from J, the gap between germline ends came to 11 bases. The CDR3, as DNA: TGCGCCAGCAGCTTGGCCCTAGACGTGTATGGCTACACCTTC. Its protein is CASSLALDVYGYTF.

This rearrangement joins TRBV2 to TRBJ1-1; no clear D. Germline V CDR1 and CDR2: SNHLY, FYNNEI. The germline V and J ends were trimmed by 3 bases and 2 bases, with 10 bases remaining between them. The CDR3 has 14 amino acids. The CDR3 region has the DNA TGTGCCAGCAGTGACCCCAGAAAAAACACTGAAGCTTTCTTT. Amino acids: CASSDPRKNTEAFF.

The chain employs TRBV5-1 and TRBJ1-2, with 8 bases lining up with TRBD1. Losses at the gene ends were 4 bases for V and 4 bases for J; bases not matched to a gene: 15. The CDR3 length is 17 residues. The germline gives CDR1 SGHRS, CDR2 YFSETQ. Here the CDR3 DNA reads TGCGCCAGCAGCCGACAGCCGACAGGGGTTGAGGCCTATGGCTACACCTTC. It is translated as CASSRQPTGVEAYGYTF.

J is TRBJ1-3 and V is TRBV6-5; a possible D gene is TRBD1 (6 bases). V lost 6 bases and J lost 0, with 12 bases in between. Germline V lookup: CDR1 MNHEY, CDR2 SVGAGI. The CDR3 runs 15 residues. CDR3 sequence reads: CASSQGQTSGNTIYF. The CDR3 bases are TGTGCCAGCAGCCAAGGACAGACCTCTGGAAACACCATATATTTT.

The J gene is TRBJ1-1, the V gene TRBV7-9; tentatively, D is TRBD1 (6 bases). This CDR3 contains 11 residues. Trimming left V 4 bases short and J 11 bases short, with 11 bases between. CDR1 is SEHNR and CDR2 is FQNEAQ in the germline V gene (reference sequence). The CDR3 region is CASSSGTWAFF. The CDR3 coding sequence is TGTGCCAGCAGCTCCGGGACATGGGCTTTCTTT.

The chain joins TRBV7-2 to TRBJ2-6, with 7 bases lining up with TRBD2. The CDR3 contains 15 residues. With V trimmed by 5 bases and J by 1 base, 2 bases remained unmatched. Per germline, CDR1 SGHTA and CDR2 FQGNSA. The DNA of the CDR3 is TGTGCCAGCAGCCCGGGGGGATCTGGGGCCAACGTCCTGACTTTC. It specifies CASSPGGSGANVLTF.

Only one count was recorded for this clone. The chain carries TRBV27 and TRBJ1-6, with 7 bases matching TRBD1. From germline, CDR1 is MNHEY and CDR2 SMNVEV (reference sequence). The trim removed 3 bases at V and 9 bases at J, leaving 8 bases unmatched. CDR3 length: 15 residues. The CDR3 DNA reads TGTGCCAGCAGTTTCTCCACAGGGGCTGGTTCACCCCTCCACTTT. It codes for CASSFSTGAGSPLHF.

This clone was seen only once. The gene calls are TRBV19 and TRBJ2-3, with 11 bases that match TRBD2. From germline, CDR1 is LNHDA and CDR2 SQIVND (reference sequence). The junction had 8 bases not matched to a gene; V was cut back by 4 bases and J by 2 bases. This CDR3 is built from 17 residues. This CDR3 is CASSRAYSGGATDTQYF. The DNA of the CDR3 is TGTGCCAGTAGTAGGGCCTATAGCGGGGGGGCCACAGATACGCAGTATTTT. The complete variable domain, with remaining parts taken from reference TRBV19 and TRBJ2-3, reads DGGITQSPKYLFRKEGQNVTLSCEQNLNHDAMYWYRQDPGQGLRLIYYSQIVNDFQKGDIAEGYSVSREKKESFPLTVTSAQKNPTAFYLCASSRAYSGGATDTQYFGPGTRLTVL.

The chain carries TRBV24-1 and TRBJ2-1, with a possible D match to TRBD2 (6 bases). Trimming took 3 bases from V and 5 from J, leaving 16 bases between them. Germline CDR1 reads KGHDR; CDR2 reads SFDVKD. The CDR3 totals 16 residues. CDR3 sequence: CATSDNRRGDNNEQFF. Written as DNA, the CDR3 is TGTGCCACCAGTGATAATAGACGCGGGGATAACAATGAGCAGTTCTTC.

The chain links TRBV5-4 to TRBJ1-3, with 7 bases that match TRBD1. Germline trimming cut 1 base from V and 3 bases from J; bases unmatched to any gene: 4. Germline V gene data show CDR1 as SGHNT and CDR2 as YYREEE (reference sequence). CDR3 length: 15 residues. CDR3 in DNA: TGTGCCAGCAGCTTGAGTGGACAGGATGGAAACACCATATATTTT. Translation: CASSLSGQDGNTIYF.

The chain employs TRBV5-8 and TRBJ1-5; D is uncertain. This CDR3 comprises 16 residues. Germline V CDR1 and CDR2: SGHTS, YDEGEE. Trimming stripped 0 bases from V and 2 bases from J, with 12 bases between. The chain's CDR3 is CASSLEMGQGNQPQHF. The DNA for the CDR3 is TGTGCCAGCAGCTTGGAGATGGGTCAGGGCAATCAGCCCCAGCATTTT. The whole variable domain, remainder taken from reference TRBV5-8 and TRBJ1-5, is EAGVTQSPTHLIKTRGQQATLRCSPISGHTSVYWYQQALGLGLQFLLWYDEGEERNRGNFPPRFSGRQFPNYSSELNVNALELEDSALYLCASSLEMGQGNQPQHFGDGTRLSIL.

The chain recombines TRBV5-1 with TRBJ2-3; 7 bases map to TRBD2. The germline V gene encodes CDR1 SGHRS and CDR2 YFSETQ. V gave up 6 bases and J gave up 3 bases; unmatched junction bases: 10. The CDR3 totals 15 residues. DNA of the CDR3: TGCGCCAGCACCCTCGCTGGGGGGGGGACAGATACGCAGTATTTT. Translation: CASTLAGGGTDTQYF.

A few counts support this clone. V gene TRBV28 combines with J gene TRBJ1-1, with D unresolved. Trimming removed 5 bases at V and 6 bases at J, with 10 bases between. The CDR3 runs 12 residues. Looked up from germline, CDR1 is MDHEN and CDR2 is SYDVKM. This CDR3 reads CASSRLVAEAFF. The CDR3, as DNA: TGTGCCAGCAGTCGACTTGTGGCTGAAGCTTTCTTT.

The chain employs TRBV27 and TRBJ2-7, with D maybe TRBD1 (5 bases). The germline V gene has CDR1 MNHEY and CDR2 SMNVEV (reference sequence). The V end was cut by 6 bases, the J end by 0 bases, with 12 bases between. The CDR3 spans 14 residues. The DNA of the CDR3 is TGTGCCAGCAGGATGGACATCAACTCCTACGAGCAGTACTTC. Translation: CASRMDINSYEQYF.

The chain is built from TRBV4-2 and TRBJ2-2; TRBD2 matches 8 bases. This CDR3 comprises 18 residues. CDR1 and CDR2 (germline): LGHNA, YNFKEQ. Trimming took 1 base from V and 2 from J; bases not matched to a gene: 9. CDR3 DNA: TGTGCCAGCAGCCAAGTGTACAGCGGGGGCCTTAACACCGGGGAGCTGTTTTTT. Amino acid sequence: CASSQVYSGGLNTGELFF.

V and J are TRBV7-2 and TRBJ2-7; 10 bases line up with TRBD2. The V and J ends lost 5 bases and 7 bases, in that order; junction bases with no gene match: 8. The CDR3 has 14 residues. The germline V gene encodes CDR1 SGHTA and CDR2 FQGNSA. CDR3 coding DNA: TGTGCCAGCAGCCTGAGCGGGGGGGCCTGGGAGCAGTACTTC. Residues: CASSLSGGAWEQYF.

V and J are TRBV3-1 (or the pseudogene TRBV3-2) and TRBJ1-2; 7 bases are a match to TRBD1. V lost 5 bases and J lost 3; bases outside the gene matches: 15. The CDR3 runs 17 residues. Germline CDR1 LGHDT, CDR2 YNNKEL (reference sequence). CDR3 DNA: TGTGCCAGCAGCTACCGACAGGGAAGCCCTGCCCACTATGGCTACACCTTC. Translated: CASSYRQGSPAHYGYTF.

This clone occurred a few times. The V gene is TRBV7-9, the J gene TRBJ1-6; TRBD1 might be the D (6 bases). The CDR3 has 14 residues. CDR1 is SEHNR and CDR2 is FQNEAQ in the germline V gene (reference sequence). The germline V and J ends were trimmed by 1 base and 10 bases, with 11 bases remaining between them. CDR3: CASSLDQGRSPLHF. The CDR3 DNA reads TGTGCCAGCAGCTTAGATCAGGGGAGATCACCCCTCCACTTT.

The V call is TRBV11-2, the J call TRBJ2-1; possible D gene TRBD2, 6 bases. V was shortened by 3 bases and J by 5 bases, with 8 bases between the two germline ends. Germline-derived CDR1 and CDR2 are SGHAT and FQNNGV. The CDR3 has 13 residues. CDR3: CASSFRTNNEQFF. CDR3 coding DNA: TGTGCCAGCAGCTTTAGGACTAACAATGAGCAGTTCTTC.

This chain links TRBV4-3 with TRBJ2-2; 10 bases align to TRBD2. Germline V gene data show CDR1 as LGHNA and CDR2 as YSLEER. V dropped 0 bases and J dropped 7; count of bases not matched to a gene: 8. CDR3 length: 17 residues. The DNA of the CDR3 is TGCGCCAGCAGCCAAGAAGGGCTAGCGGGGGAGGTCGGGGAGCTGTTTTTT. It encodes CASSQEGLAGEVGELFF.

V gene TRBV29-1 combines with J gene TRBJ2-2; D gene unclear. Germline V CDR1 and CDR2: SQVTM, ANQGSEA. V was pared by 4 bases and J by 0 bases, with 9 bases between. The CDR3 is 14 residues long. The CDR3 bases are TGCAGCGTTGGGCTAGACGCGAACACCGGGGAGCTGTTTTTT. It codes for CSVGLDANTGELFF.

The rearrangement joins TRBV5-8 to TRBJ1-2; tentative D call: TRBD1 (6 bases). Trimming removed 2 bases at V and 3 bases at J, with 14 bases between. Germline values: CDR1 SGHTS, CDR2 YDEGEE. The CDR3 has 15 residues. CDR3 region: CASSLSGGGYYGYTF. In nucleotides, the CDR3 is TGTGCCAGCAGCTTATCTGGCGGGGGCTACTATGGCTACACCTTC.

The chain joins TRBV6-5 to TRBJ1-3, with 7 bases fitting TRBD1. V was clipped by 6 bases and J by 2 bases; unmatched bases: 4. Germline CDR1 is MNHEY and CDR2 is SVGAGI. The CDR3 extends over 14 amino acids. DNA for the CDR3: TGTGCCAGCAGCTCGACAGGGACTGGAAACACCATATATTTT. It codes for CASSSTGTGNTIYF.

This clone was seen only once. The chain employs TRBV30 and TRBJ1-1; a weak D match, TRBD1 (6 bases). The CDR3 spans 11 residues. The germline gives CDR1 GTSNPN, CDR2 SVGIG (reference sequence). Between the trimmed V and J ends, which lost 4 bases and 10 bases, there was a span of 13 bases. CDR3: CAWTSDRLAFF. CDR3 coding DNA: TGTGCCTGGACTTCGGACAGATTAGCTTTCTTT.